This passage covers 5 T cell receptor beta chains from one sample sequenced in a study of identical twins. In TCRdb, the 5' RACE reads were re-called with MiXCR into one record per CDR3 protein. The sample carries approximately 680,000 distinct CDR3 sequences, just over 7% recorded once. These data also featured in a second study, about yellow fever vaccine responses in identical twins.

The sequencing input was PBMCs. The source is a young woman in good health.

The gene calls are TRBV12-3 or TRBV12-4 and TRBJ1-5; D unresolved. V was pared by 3 bases and J by 9 bases, with 9 bases between. This CDR3 comprises 12 residues. The CDR3 DNA follows: TGTGCCAGCAGTTTCCAAAGTCCGCCCCAGCATTTT. Protein sequence: CASSFQSPPQHF.

This clonotype was detected ten times or more. The chain employs TRBV20-1 and TRBJ2-5; D is unresolved. The germline CDR1 and CDR2 sequences are DFQATT and SNEGSKA (reference sequence). V shed 4 bases and J shed 2 bases, with 8 bases lying between them. CDR3 length: 12 amino acids. CDR3 loop: CSATPGQETQYF. Written as DNA, the CDR3 is TGCAGTGCTACCCCCGGGCAAGAGACCCAGTACTTC.

This clonotype was picked up many times. The chain joins TRBV12-3 or TRBV12-4 to TRBJ2-3; D possibly corresponds to TRBD2 (6 bases). V lost 7 bases to trimming and J lost 2 bases, with 7 bases between them. This CDR3 contains 12 residues. DNA for the CDR3: TGTGCCAGCACTAGCGACACAGATACGCAGTATTTT. Its protein product is CASTSDTDTQYF.

This clonotype was detected only a few times. The chain's CDR3 is CAISEGERDTDTQYF. CDR3 DNA sequence: TGTGCCATCAGTGAAGGGGAGCGGGACACAGATACGCAGTATTTT. V gene TRBV10-3 combines with J gene TRBJ2-3, with 7 bases that match TRBD2. This CDR3 has 15 residues. CDR1 is ENHRY and CDR2 is SYGVKD in the germline V gene. V lost 3 bases to trimming and J lost 2 bases; unmatched junction nucleotides: 5.

This clonotype occurred many times. The junction does not match germline at one end; this may be a read error. This chain links TRBV7-6 with TRBJ2-1; 11 positions match TRBD2. The CDR3 extends over 14 amino acids. Looked up from germline, CDR1 is SGHVS and CDR2 is FNYEAQ. CDR3 bases: TGTGCCAGCAGTTTAGCGGGGGGGCCGGATGAGCAGTTCTTC. Protein product: CASSLAGGPDEQFF.